This TCR beta chain was found in a study of CD8 T cells in ankylosing spondylitis (dated 2017 in TCRdb). Some background on the complete study: The study set out to find disease-linked TCR variants by profiling T cell receptor beta repertoires in ankylosing spondylitis patients and healthy donors. The full study cohort comprised 25 ankylosing spondylitis patients and 85 to 120 healthy donors. Samples of peripheral blood were taken, and for ankylosing spondylitis patients, synovial fluid was collected as well.

Points on this clonotype: Its antigen is currently not known. Per-nucleotide qualities are absent, and no much larger clonotype sits a single base away.

CDR1 and CDR2 are read off the germline V gene as SGHVS and FNYEAQ. The CDR3 covers 15 residues, taking in both the cysteine and the phenylalanine. The retained sequence is limited to the CDR3, 45 bases, with the frame set at the first base. Trimming removed 2 bases from V and 5 bases from J, leaving 12 bases between the germline ends. Broad study findings and their caveats: A TCR beta motif of several highly homologous amino acid variants appeared characteristic of blood from ankylosing spondylitis patients. The disease-linked clones showed a CD8+ phenotype and occurred at relatively low frequencies in peripheral blood. Some motif variants were previously reported in synovial fluid and blood of reactive arthritis patients, suggesting common disease-initiation mechanisms. Significant enrichment of the disease-linked clones was reported in matched synovial fluid samples from ankylosing spondylitis patients.

The instrument given in TCRdb is Illumina HiSeq 2500. Quantitative 5'-RACE with molecular barcodes was used to prepare TCR beta libraries. Per the original workflow: To identify disease-linked TCR variants, a new computational method was used, one built on a probabilistic model of VDJ rearrangement. The public reads were reanalyzed by TCRdb: fastp trimming at Q25, MiXCR alignment, in-frame beta chains only. For every CDR3 protein sequence, its rows merge into one entry that carries the most common genes and DNA. The V and J calls reflect TCRdb's pipeline rather than the authors' work. The sample table records about 340,000 distinct CDR3 sequences; approximately 22% of these occur just once. Clones ranked in the top ten supply less than 15% of the sample.

The TCR originated in a male donor with ankylosing spondylitis or in good health (not recorded which). Recombination joined TRBV7-6 with TRBJ2-2, with the D assignment possibly TRBD1 or TRBD2, given 6 matching bases for each. Material for sequencing was blood, either unsorted or a sorted T cell fraction (not recorded which). The nucleotides read TGTGCCAGCAGCTTAAGCCAGGGGAGGACCGGGGAGCTGTTTTTT. Protein translation: CASSLSQGRTGELFF.